This TCR beta chain came from a study of early T cells in non-severe SARS-CoV-2 infection. Study-wide background: Sequencing of unsorted whole blood was done on bulk RNA, leaving chains unpaired.

General observations from the study: Missing private and CD4 specificities, VDJdb matching favored anti-spike CD8 responses.

Trimming pared 0 bases from V and 3 bases from J, leaving 13 bases between. CDR3 length: 16 amino acids. Germline CDR1 and CDR2: SGHKS and YYEKEE (reference sequence). Molecules of cDNA were individually given unique molecular identifiers that were attached to them. Via MiXCR, TCRdb re-called the 5' RACE reads, giving one row per CDR3 protein. The sample has more than 25,000 distinct CDR3 sequences; about 4.5% are singletons. This clonotype was observed at least ten times. Its cognate antigen is unknown. The receptor was isolated from an adult who was a healthcare worker with PCR-confirmed SARS-CoV-2 infection or an uninfected control (not recorded which). This material consisted of whole blood, taken at baseline. This chain joins TRBV5-5 and TRBJ2-1; D is ambiguous. The CDR3 coding sequence is TGTGCCAGCAGCTTGGGAGTTCTAGAATTCTACAATGAGCAGTTCTTC. Its protein is CASSLGVLEFYNEQFF.